Sequencing of this TCR beta chain was carried out in a study of cytomegalovirus exposure and HLA in healthy donors. General study results and limits: Some highly shared sequence variants likely arose as a pipeline artifact.

In germline, CDR1 is SEHNR, CDR2 FQNEAQ (reference sequence). Losses at the gene ends were 5 bases for V and 0 bases for J; bases not matched to a gene: 6. The CDR3 sequence is 15 residues long. A multiplex PCR was run with 60 Vbeta primers and 13 Jbeta primers. Generated by immunoSEQ multiplex PCR, the TCRdb table keeps only in-frame clones and is missing some. The table shows over 150,000 clones, with roughly 80% occurring only once. Regarding this clone: Its antigen is currently unknown.

This TCR was recovered from a human donor in good health. The specimen was PBMCs. The chain is built from TRBV7-9 and TRBJ1-1; the match to TRBD1 covers 7 bases. CDR3 DNA sequence: TGTGCCAGCAGCCCAGAACAGGGGATGAACACTGAAGCTTTCTTT. Protein: CASSPEQGMNTEAFF.